One and the same sample provided the 32 T cell receptor beta chains below, sequenced in a study of blood T cells in healthy people across ages. PCR was performed a second time for roughly 7 to 11 cycles using a sample-barcoded 5' primer and a J-beta primer mix. Via MiXCR, TCRdb re-called the 5' RACE reads, giving one row per CDR3 protein. The table shows approximately 1.5 million distinct CDR3 sequences, with approximately 42% occurring only once. What was sequenced was blood. The receptors come from a woman younger than 30 in good health.

This clonotype was counted between two and nine times. The chain is built from TRBV4-1 and TRBJ2-1; 7 bases match TRBD2. V was clipped by 0 bases and J by 1 base; unmatched bases: 6. Per germline, CDR1 MGHRA and CDR2 YSYEKL. This CDR3 region has 17 residues. This CDR3 is CASSQDPAGVSYNEQFF. The CDR3 DNA sequence: TGCGCCAGCAGCCAAGATCCGGCGGGAGTATCCTACAATGAGCAGTTCTTC.

In its sample, this clonotype was seen many times. The chain carries TRBV29-1 and TRBJ2-5; 7 positions agree with TRBD2. Germline CDR1 is SQVTM and CDR2 is ANQGSEA. The CDR3 contains 12 residues. J was trimmed by 4 bases and V by 6 bases; bases with no gene match: 5. The chain's CDR3 is CSVQWGGETQYF. The CDR3, as DNA: TGCAGCGTACAGTGGGGGGGAGAGACCCAGTACTTC.

The chain links TRBV4-1 to TRBJ1-1; 10 bases agree with TRBD1. After removal of 6 bases from V and 4 bases from J, the junction contained 8 bases not matched to a gene. Germline CDR1 reads MGHRA; CDR2 reads YSYEKL. This CDR3 has 15 amino acids. CDR3 in DNA: TGCGCCAGCAGAGTGACAGGGGGCGGAGGCACTGAAGCTTTCTTT. Translation: CASRVTGGGGTEAFF.

This clonotype was observed a handful of times. The chain uses TRBV10-3 and TRBJ1-6, with D tentatively TRBD1 (5 bases). CDR1 is ENHRY, CDR2 SYGVKD, per germline. With 11 bases removed from V and 8 bases from J, the gap between germline ends came to 22 bases. The CDR3 totals 15 residues. The DNA for the CDR3 is TGTGCCGTCCGCCAAGGGGACGGCGTTCATTCACCCCTCCACTTT. Translated, it gives CAVRQGDGVHSPLHF.

This chain links TRBV25-1 with TRBJ2-1, with TRBD2 matching over 12 bases. Germline lookup yields CDR1 MGHDK and CDR2 SYGVNS. CDR3 length equals 16 residues. V lost 5 bases to trimming and J lost 8 bases; unmatched junction nucleotides: 10. The CDR3 region has the DNA TGTGCCAGCAGTTTTTCTAGCGGGGGGGTAGGCGATGAGCAGTTCTTC. Its translation is CASSFSSGGVGDEQFF.

The J gene is TRBJ2-3, the V gene TRBV7-9; 7 nucleotides agree with TRBD2. Trimming removed 6 bases from V and 5 bases from J; junction bases left unmatched: 11. The CDR3 length is 15 residues. CDR1 is SEHNR, CDR2 FQNEAQ, per germline (reference sequence). CDR3 sequence reads: CASRGVAGAEDTQYF. CDR3 bases: TGTGCCAGCAGGGGCGTAGCGGGTGCTGAAGATACGCAGTATTTT.

V is TRBV20-1 and J is TRBJ1-2; TRBD1 agrees at 10 bases. Germline V gene lookup returns CDR1 DFQATT and CDR2 SNEGSKA (reference sequence). The CDR3 is 13 residues long. V trimming: 7 bases; J trimming: 2 bases; junction bases outside the gene matches: 4. CDR3 nucleotide sequence: TGCAGTGTACGGACAGGGGGAAACTATGGCTACACCTTC. Its protein is CSVRTGGNYGYTF.

This clonotype came up a few times. The rearrangement links TRBV4-3 to TRBJ2-5, with 7 positions matching TRBD2. Germline CDR1 reads LGHNA; CDR2 reads YSLEER. CDR3 length equals 15 residues. J gave up 4 bases and V 4 bases, and 9 bases lay outside the gene matches. CDR3 DNA: TGCGCCAGCAGCCTCTTTGGGAGGGAAGGAGAGACCCAGTACTTC. It codes for CASSLFGREGETQYF.

This clonotype was observed a few times. The chain uses TRBV15 and TRBJ1-2; weak D call: TRBD1 (6 bases). Germline-derived CDR1 and CDR2 are LNHNV and YYDKDF (reference sequence). V was clipped by 0 bases and J by 7 bases, with 12 bases between them. CDR3 length: 14 amino acids. Written as DNA, the CDR3 is TGTGCCACCAGCAGAGATCGCCAGGGGTCTGGCTACACCTTC. Translation: CATSRDRQGSGYTF.

This clonotype occurred a few times. The chain couples TRBV12-3 or TRBV12-4 to TRBJ1-5, with D perhaps matching TRBD1 (5 bases). The CDR3 totals 15 residues. V was clipped by 3 bases and J by 5 bases, with 14 bases between them. CDR3 DNA: TGTGCCAGCAGTTTGATTGGGGCAGGGTATCAGCCCCAGCATTTT. Translating it yields CASSLIGAGYQPQHF.

V usage is TRBV5-6 and J usage is TRBJ1-2; D uncertain. V lost 1 base, J lost 2 bases, and 12 bases lay in between. The germline V gene has CDR1 SGHDT and CDR2 YYEEEE. The CDR3 spans 15 residues. This CDR3 reads CASSLTGYPNYGYTF. As DNA, the CDR3 is TGTGCCAGCAGCTTGACGGGATACCCAAACTATGGCTACACCTTC.

This clonotype was counted a few times. V and J are TRBV27 and TRBJ2-1; 9 bases are a match to TRBD2. The CDR3 sequence is 13 residues long. CDR1 and CDR2 (germline): MNHEY, SMNVEV (reference sequence). Losses at the gene ends were 8 bases for V and 10 bases for J; bases not matched to a gene: 9. CDR3 region: CASRGSGRREQFF. For the CDR3, the DNA is TGTGCCAGCCGGGGTAGCGGGAGACGAGAGCAGTTCTTC.

The chain uses TRBV11-2 and TRBJ1-3, with a possible D match to TRBD1 (5 bases). The germline CDR1 and CDR2 sequences are SGHAT and FQNNGV. This CDR3 contains 17 residues. With 5 bases removed from V and 0 bases from J, the gap between germline ends came to 17 bases. In DNA form, the CDR3 reads TGTGCCAGCAGCCCCGATAGGGGAGGACGCTCTGGAAACACCATATATTTT. This sequence encodes CASSPDRGGRSGNTIYF.

The J gene is TRBJ2-1, the V gene TRBV19; D not resolved. CDR3 size: 15 residues. Germline CDR1 and CDR2: LNHDA and SQIVND (reference sequence). Trimming removed 3 bases at V and 3 bases at J, with 12 bases between. The CDR3 here is CASSMTSPRYNEQFF. The CDR3 coding sequence is TGTGCCAGTAGTATGACCTCACCTCGCTACAATGAGCAGTTCTTC. Full variable domain (remainder filled in from reference TRBV19 and TRBJ2-1): DGGITQSPKYLFRKEGQNVTLSCEQNLNHDAMYWYRQDPGQGLRLIYYSQIVNDFQKGDIAEGYSVSREKKESFPLTVTSAQKNPTAFYLCASSMTSPRYNEQFFGPGTRLTVL.

The chain uses TRBV27 and TRBJ2-4; the D is unclear. This CDR3 contains 12 residues. CDR1 is MNHEY, CDR2 SMNVEV, per germline (reference sequence). V gave up 8 bases and J gave up 13 bases, with 18 bases separating them. The CDR3 nucleotides are TGTGCCAGCGGGCAGGCCGGCAATGAGCAGTACTTC. This translates into CASGQAGNEQYF.

This clonotype was recorded a few times. This chain uses TRBV9 with TRBJ1-2; 10 positions match TRBD1. V was clipped by 5 bases and J by 6 bases; unmatched bases: 4. Germline lookup yields CDR1 SGDLS and CDR2 YYNGEE. The CDR3 is 13 residues long. The DNA for the CDR3 is TGTGCCAGCAGAGAAGACAGGGGGCATGGCTACACCTTC. This encodes CASREDRGHGYTF.

The chain uses TRBV5-1 and TRBJ2-7, with D possibly being TRBD1 (5 bases). The CDR3 covers 14 residues. CDR1 is SGHRS and CDR2 is YFSETQ in the germline V gene. V shed 0 bases and J shed 2 bases, with 9 bases lying between them. The CDR3 reads CASSLVGDAYEQYF. The CDR3, as DNA: TGCGCCAGCAGCTTGGTAGGGGATGCCTACGAGCAGTACTTC.

This clonotype occurred a few times. The chain uses TRBV27 and TRBJ2-1; 8 bases line up with TRBD2. The ends lost 7 bases at V and 4 bases at J; junction bases unmatched: 12. Germline V gene lookup returns CDR1 MNHEY and CDR2 SMNVEV (reference sequence). This CDR3 is built from 16 residues. CDR3 sequence (DNA): TGTGCCAGCACCATTTCGGGACTAGGAATTTACAATGAGCAGTTCTTC. It yields the protein CASTISGLGIYNEQFF.

CDR3 protein: CATSRNVYLGDTQYF. DNA of the CDR3: TGTGCCACCAGCAGAAATGTGTACCTGGGGGATACGCAGTATTTT. This chain joins TRBV15 and TRBJ2-3; D is undetermined. The CDR3 has 15 amino acids. From germline, CDR1 is LNHNV and CDR2 YYDKDF (reference sequence). The germline V and J ends were trimmed by 2 bases and 6 bases, with 15 bases remaining between them.

The chain couples TRBV6-6 to TRBJ1-2, with D uncertain. Germline CDR1 reads MNHNY; CDR2 reads SVGAGI (reference sequence). The ends were cut back, 3 bases at V and 4 bases at J, with 9 bases in the middle. This CDR3 is built from 13 residues. CDR3 sequence reads: CASSYRVLYGYTF. The DNA for the CDR3 is TGTGCCAGCAGTTATCGAGTACTCTATGGCTACACCTTC.

This clonotype was seen only a few times. This chain links TRBV27 with TRBJ2-1; D not certain. The germline V gene has CDR1 MNHEY and CDR2 SMNVEV (reference sequence). CDR3 size: 15 residues. Trimming took off 3 bases at V and 1 base at J, with 10 bases between the two ends. The CDR3 DNA follows: TGTGCCAGCAGTTTTAAGGGTTGGTCCTACAATGAGCAGTTCTTC. It encodes CASSFKGWSYNEQFF.

Only a few counts were recorded for this clonotype. The rearrangement uses TRBV9 and TRBJ1-5; D unresolved. This CDR3 is 13 amino acids long. V gave up 2 bases and J gave up 5 bases, with 8 bases separating them. From germline, CDR1 is SGDLS and CDR2 YYNGEE. DNA of the CDR3: TGTGCCAGCAGCGTTAGGGATCATCAGCCCCAGCATTTT. Amino acids: CASSVRDHQPQHF.

This chain connects TRBV20-1 to TRBJ2-1; a possible D gene is TRBD2 (6 bases). The CDR3 contains 15 residues. V shed 4 bases and J shed 2 bases, with 15 bases lying between them. In germline, CDR1 is DFQATT, CDR2 SNEGSKA (reference sequence). The CDR3 sequence is CSAKFAGRTYNEQFF. For the CDR3, the DNA is TGCAGTGCTAAGTTTGCGGGACGGACCTACAATGAGCAGTTCTTC.

This clonotype occurred a few times. The rearrangement uses TRBV7-8 and TRBJ2-3, with D hard to call. The CDR3 sequence is 17 residues long. Per the germline V gene, CDR1 is SGHVS and CDR2 is FQNEAQ. V lost 2 bases, J lost 0 bases, and 15 bases lay in between. CDR3 loop: CASSLLSRLGSTDTQYF. The CDR3 DNA sequence: TGTGCCAGCAGCTTATTATCTCGCTTGGGGAGCACAGATACGCAGTATTTT. Supplemented by reference TRBV7-8 and TRBJ2-3, the full variable domain reads GAGVSQSPRYKVAKRGQDVALRCDPISGHVSLFWYQQALGQGPEFLTYFQNEAQLDKSGLPSDRFFAERPEGSVSTLKIQRTQQEDSAVYLCASSLLSRLGSTDTQYFGPGTRLTVL.

This clonotype was counted a few times. V gene TRBV4-3 combines with J gene TRBJ2-1; D not resolved. The CDR3 runs 16 residues. V was trimmed by 0 bases and J by 0 bases, leaving 9 bases between them. The germline gives CDR1 LGHNA, CDR2 YSLEER. The CDR3, as DNA: TGCGCCAGCAGCCAAGAGGCACACTCCTCCTACAATGAGCAGTTCTTC. Residues: CASSQEAHSSYNEQFF.

J is TRBJ2-4 and V is TRBV6-6; D may be TRBD1 (5 bases). The end of the DNA fits TRBJ2-7 better, so the J call may be wrong. This CDR3 contains 13 residues. The germline V gene encodes CDR1 MNHNY and CDR2 SVGAGI (reference sequence). CDR3 loop: CASSYFWGDEQYF. DNA of the CDR3: TGTGCCAGCAGTTACTTTTGGGGCGACGAGCAGTACTTC.

V is TRBV20-1 and J is TRBJ2-3; tentatively, D is TRBD1 or TRBD2 (6 bases each). Per the germline V gene, CDR1 is DFQATT and CDR2 is SNEGSKA (reference sequence). Trimming removed 3 bases at V and 4 bases at J, with 11 bases between. The CDR3 is 13 amino acids. CDR3 bases: TGCAGTGCTAGTCGCGGGACACCAGATACGCAGTATTTT. Translated, it gives CSASRGTPDTQYF.

This clonotype has more than one count but fewer than ten. The CDR3 DNA sequence: TGCAGCGTTGAAGGGGCAGGGGGCTTGTACACTGAAGCTTTCTTT. Protein product: CSVEGAGGLYTEAFF. This sequence joins TRBV29-1 and TRBJ1-1; 8 bases are a match to TRBD1. Unmatched junction bases numbered 7, after V lost 1 base and J lost 3 bases. CDR1 is SQVTM, CDR2 ANQGSEA, per germline. This CDR3 has 15 residues.

This clonotype has at least ten counts. This sequence joins TRBV7-2 and TRBJ2-7; TRBD2 might be the D (6 bases). CDR1 is SGHTA and CDR2 is FQGNSA in the germline V gene. V dropped 6 bases and J dropped 3 bases, with 12 bases sitting between them. The CDR3 loop spans 13 amino acids. The CDR3 nucleotides are TGTGCCAGCAGTTTACGGGGACTCTACGAGCAGTACTTC. Its translation: CASSLRGLYEQYF.

The gene calls are TRBV29-1 and TRBJ2-7, with 9 bases matching TRBD2. CDR1 and CDR2 (germline): SQVTM, ANQGSEA. There are 14 residues in the CDR3. V gave up 2 bases and J gave up 1 base; unmatched junction bases: 3. The CDR3 DNA follows: TGCAGCGTTGAATTGCGGGAGGGATCCTACGAGCAGTACTTC. Translated, it gives CSVELREGSYEQYF.

J is TRBJ2-1 and V is TRBV20-1; D is possibly TRBD2 (5 bases). The V gene lost 3 bases and the J gene lost 7 bases, with 13 bases spanning the gap. The CDR3 is 13 amino acids. Germline V gene lookup returns CDR1 DFQATT and CDR2 SNEGSKA (reference sequence). The chain's CDR3 is CSASKLAQNEQFF. As DNA, the CDR3 is TGCAGTGCTAGTAAGTTAGCGCAAAATGAGCAGTTCTTC.

This clonotype has ten or more counts. The J gene is TRBJ2-1, the V gene TRBV27; no clear D gene. V was clipped by 2 bases and J by 2 bases, with 4 bases between them. The CDR3 spans 13 residues. Germline CDR1 and CDR2: MNHEY and SMNVEV (reference sequence). The DNA of the CDR3 is TGTGCCAGCAGTTTAAGGGCCTACAATGAGCAGTTCTTC. Translating gives CASSLRAYNEQFF.